The 18 T cell receptor beta chains in this list originate from one sample, sequenced in a study of blood T cell repertoires in COVID-19 (dated by TCRdb to 2020 to 2021). Preparation of the library involved the immunoSEQ multiplex PCR assay. TCRdb took this table from immuneACCESS and kept in-frame rearrangements with V and J called. Such tables lack part of the clones; where checked against another copy, unresolved V genes explain under half of the gap, and the rest is unexplained. This sample has 120,000 to 150,000 clones in its table, and about 90% of those were observed once. The biggest ten clones account for 8% to 11% of the sample. The sample taken for sequencing was peripheral blood. These receptors all stem from a man in his forties or fifties with active or convalescent COVID-19.

The CDR3 protein is CASSYSPTGSVETQYF. In DNA form, the CDR3 reads TGTGCCAGCAGTTACTCCCCGACAGGGTCGGTGGAGACCCAGTACTTC. The chain employs TRBV6-5 and TRBJ2-5; 7 bases line up with TRBD1. Germline assignment: CDR1 MNHEY and CDR2 SVGAGI. The length of the CDR3 is 16 residues. V dropped 0 bases and J dropped 5; count of bases not matched to a gene: 9.

The CDR3 DNA is TGTGCCAGCTCACCTAATAACTACGAGCAGTACTTC. Translation: CASSPNNYEQYF. The V call is TRBV18, the J call TRBJ2-7, with no clear D. This CDR3 has 12 amino acids. Trimming took 3 bases from V and 3 from J, leaving 6 bases between them. Germline lookup yields CDR1 KGHSH and CDR2 LQKENI.

The rearrangement joins TRBV5-4 to TRBJ2-5; perhaps TRBD1 as D (5 bases). The germline V and J ends were trimmed by 4 bases and 1 base, with 17 bases remaining between them. The germline CDR1 and CDR2 sequences are SGHNT and YYREEE (reference sequence). The CDR3 covers 16 residues. The CDR3 DNA is TGTGCCAGCAGCGTGCTGGACATGGCTTTCCAAGAGACCCAGTACTTC. This translates into CASSVLDMAFQETQYF.

The chain joins TRBV7-8 to TRBJ2-7; D is possibly TRBD2 (6 bases). The CDR3 is made up of 14 amino acids. Germline V gene data show CDR1 as SGHVS and CDR2 as FQNEAQ. Trimming shortened V by 5 bases and J by 2 bases, and 13 bases separated the two germline ends. The DNA for the CDR3 is TGTGCCAGCAGCCACCGGGACTTAACCTACGAGCAGTACTTC. It translates to CASSHRDLTYEQYF.

This chain connects TRBV28 to TRBJ1-2; possibly TRBD1 for D (6 bases). V lost 5 bases, J lost 3 bases, and 13 bases lay in between. Germline V gives CDR1 MDHEN, CDR2 SYDVKM. The CDR3 length is 14 residues. CDR3 protein: CASSTGRTHYGYTF. Here the CDR3 DNA reads TGTGCCAGCAGTACAGGGCGAACTCACTATGGCTACACCTTC.

The chain employs TRBV24-1 and TRBJ2-2; 11 bases are a match to TRBD2. The germline V gene encodes CDR1 KGHDR and CDR2 SFDVKD. The J segment lost 0 bases and the V segment lost 4 bases, leaving 6 bases of the junction unmatched. The CDR3 covers 18 residues. The chain's CDR3 is CATSDPGTSGANTGELFF. DNA for the CDR3: TGTGCCACCAGTGACCCCGGGACTAGCGGCGCGAACACCGGGGAGCTGTTTTTT.

The chain employs TRBV28 and TRBJ2-5; 9 nucleotides match TRBD2. There are 13 residues in the CDR3. J gave up 4 bases and V 11 bases, and 8 bases lay outside the gene matches. Germline V lookup: CDR1 MDHEN, CDR2 SYDVKM. In nucleotides, the CDR3 is TGTGCCGCGCGGGAGGGCCGGTTAGAGACCCAGTACTTC. Amino acid sequence: CAAREGRLETQYF. The whole variable domain, filled in from reference TRBV28 and TRBJ2-5, reads DVKVTQSSRYLVKRTGEKVFLECVQDMDHENMFWYRQDPGLGLRLIYFSYDVKMKEKGDIPEGYSVSREKKERFSLILESASTNQTSMYLCAAREGRLETQYFGPGTRLLVL.

V is TRBV27 and J is TRBJ1-5, with D possibly matching TRBD1 (6 bases). The CDR3 has 15 residues. Germline lookup yields CDR1 MNHEY and CDR2 SMNVEV (reference sequence). V was cut by 6 bases and J by 0 bases, with 12 bases left in between. In DNA form, the CDR3 reads TGTGCCAGCAGACCTCGGACAGTTAGCAATCAGCCCCAGCATTTT. This encodes CASRPRTVSNQPQHF.

The chain links TRBV9 to TRBJ1-6; D not resolved. The germline V and J ends were trimmed by 4 bases and 8 bases, with 10 bases remaining between them. The CDR3 has 13 residues. Germline values: CDR1 SGDLS, CDR2 YYNGEE. The CDR3 spells CASSFLLDSPLHF. The CDR3 DNA is TGTGCCAGCAGCTTCCTCTTAGATTCACCCCTCCACTTT.

This clone was seen only once. The V and J genes are TRBV19 and TRBJ2-1; D may be TRBD1 (6 bases). The germline gives CDR1 LNHDA, CDR2 SQIVND (reference sequence). V gave up 5 bases and J gave up 4 bases, with 9 bases separating them. This CDR3 is built from 13 residues. Here the CDR3 reads CASSLDSYNEQFF. The CDR3 region has the DNA TGTGCCAGTAGTCTGGACAGTTACAATGAGCAGTTCTTC. The full variable domain, with the rest looked up from reference TRBV19 and TRBJ2-1, is DGGITQSPKYLFRKEGQNVTLSCEQNLNHDAMYWYRQDPGQGLRLIYYSQIVNDFQKGDIAEGYSVSREKKESFPLTVTSAQKNPTAFYLCASSLDSYNEQFFGPGTRLTVL.

Only one count was recorded for this clone. V is TRBV27 and J is TRBJ2-5; a possible D gene is TRBD2 (6 bases). The CDR3 covers 14 residues. The germline V gene has CDR1 MNHEY and CDR2 SMNVEV (reference sequence). Trimming left V 6 bases short and J 5 bases short, with 16 bases between. The CDR3 spells CASSMGGYPETQYF. The CDR3 bases are TGTGCCAGCAGCATGGGGGGTTACCCTGAGACCCAGTACTTC.

This chain uses TRBV2 with TRBJ1-5; D is unresolved. Per the germline V gene, CDR1 is SNHLY and CDR2 is FYNNEI. The CDR3 sequence is 14 residues long. The V end lost 7 bases, the J end lost 4 bases, and 14 bases lay between the germline ends. The CDR3 sequence is CASNNGGLNQPQHF. The DNA for the CDR3 is TGTGCCAGCAACAACGGTGGGCTAAATCAGCCCCAGCATTTT.

The table lists this clone with a count of one. V gene TRBV18 combines with J gene TRBJ2-2, with 7 bases lining up with TRBD1. CDR1 KGHSH and CDR2 LQKENI come from the germline V gene. V was clipped by 3 bases and J by 1 base; unmatched bases: 2. The CDR3 length is 15 residues. The CDR3 sequence: CASSPRQGNTGELFF. CDR3 coding DNA: TGTGCCAGCTCACCCAGACAGGGGAACACCGGGGAGCTGTTTTTT. Supplemented by reference TRBV18 and TRBJ2-2, the full variable domain reads NAGVMQNPRHLVRRRGQEARLRCSPMKGHSHVYWYRQLPEEGLKFMVYLQKENIIDESGMPKERFSAEFPKEGPSILRIQQVVRGDSAAYFCASSPRQGNTGELFFGEGSRLTVL.

The chain couples TRBV18 to TRBJ1-1; D is unresolved. This CDR3 spans 14 amino acids. Deletions cut 2 bases from V and 2 bases from J, with 9 bases between. Germline CDR1 KGHSH, CDR2 LQKENI. For the CDR3, the DNA is TGTGCCAGCTCACCAAGAGGCTTCAACACTGAAGCTTTCTTT. Translated: CASSPRGFNTEAFF.

The rearrangement joins TRBV10-3 to TRBJ2-3, with a tentative D call TRBD1 (6 bases). The CDR3 is made up of 17 amino acids. Trimming took 3 bases from V and 3 from J, leaving 19 bases between them. CDR1 and CDR2 (germline): ENHRY, SYGVKD. CDR3 protein: CAISEDLTGLGTDTQYF. In DNA, the CDR3 is TGTGCCATCAGTGAAGATTTAACAGGGTTAGGTACAGATACGCAGTATTTT.

The gene calls are TRBV5-1 and TRBJ2-7; 12 bases align to TRBD2. There are 15 residues in the CDR3. Trimming at V came to 2 bases and at J to 5 bases, leaving 5 bases not matched to a gene. Germline assignment: CDR1 SGHRS and CDR2 YFSETQ. The CDR3 bases are TGCGCCAGCAGCTTCTCGACTAGCGGGAGCAACGAGCAGTACTTC. Translation: CASSFSTSGSNEQYF.

The V call is TRBV28, the J call TRBJ1-1; D possibly corresponds to TRBD1 (6 bases). Deletions cut 6 bases from V and 11 bases from J, with 22 bases between. The CDR3 spans 14 residues. The germline V gene has CDR1 MDHEN and CDR2 SYDVKM. The CDR3, as DNA: TGTGCCAGCAGACCCGGGACATTCCATCAGGTCGCTTTCTTT. It encodes CASRPGTFHQVAFF.

V and J are TRBV7-8 and TRBJ2-1; 8 nucleotides align to TRBD1. The V segment lost 3 bases and the J segment 2 bases; nucleotides outside the gene matches: 3. Per germline, CDR1 SGHVS and CDR2 FQNEAQ. The CDR3 totals 15 residues. The CDR3 nucleotides read TGTGCCAGCAGCTTGGGACAGGTAACCTACAATGAGCAGTTCTTC. Translation gives CASSLGQVTYNEQFF. Together with reference TRBV7-8 and TRBJ2-1, the CDR3 gives the full variable domain: GAGVSQSPRYKVAKRGQDVALRCDPISGHVSLFWYQQALGQGPEFLTYFQNEAQLDKSGLPSDRFFAERPEGSVSTLKIQRTQQEDSAVYLCASSLGQVTYNEQFFGPGTRLTVL.